This TCR beta chain was recovered during a study of breast tumors, draining lymph nodes, adjacent tissues. About this clonotype itself: Antigen specificity is unknown.

Breast cancer patients provided tissue from their axillary draining lymph nodes. The study, taken as a whole, reports: The data were judged consistent with most tumor T cells coming from lymph node and expanding in tumor. Luminal-like breast cancer showed significantly higher tumor–nontumor repertoire similarity than basal-like. The lymph node origin of tumor T cells was framed as consistent with a hypothesis, not demonstrated. Tumor repertoires ranked between lymph nodes and nontumor tissue in diversity, with V and J gene preferences.

TCRdb redid the calling of the multiplex PCR reads with MiXCR, one entry per CDR3 protein. The sample holds approximately 210,000 distinct CDR3 sequences, about 32% seen once. This CDR3 region has 14 residues. Sequenced: axillary lymph node tissue. This clonotype was sampled from a female donor with breast cancer. Some clones in this sample may be carry-over from other donors' samples. This chain joins TRBV3-2 and TRBJ2-1; the table names TRBD1, a call not compared with the DNA. TRBV3-2 is shown as a pseudogene. This CDR3 is CASSQKPGGCEQFF. In DNA, the CDR3 is TGTGCCAGCAGCCAAAAACCAGGGGGCTGTGAGCAGTTCTTC.